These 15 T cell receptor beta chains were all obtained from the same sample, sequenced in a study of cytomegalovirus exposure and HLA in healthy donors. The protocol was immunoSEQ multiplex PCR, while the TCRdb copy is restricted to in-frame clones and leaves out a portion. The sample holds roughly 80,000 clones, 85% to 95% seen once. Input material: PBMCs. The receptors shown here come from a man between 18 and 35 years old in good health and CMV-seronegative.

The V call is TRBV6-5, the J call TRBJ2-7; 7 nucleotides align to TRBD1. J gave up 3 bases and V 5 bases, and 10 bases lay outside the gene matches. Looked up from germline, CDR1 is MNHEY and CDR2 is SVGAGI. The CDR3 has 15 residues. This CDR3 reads CASSPGTATNYEQYF. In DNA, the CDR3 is TGTGCCAGCAGTCCCGGGACAGCGACTAACTACGAGCAGTACTTC.

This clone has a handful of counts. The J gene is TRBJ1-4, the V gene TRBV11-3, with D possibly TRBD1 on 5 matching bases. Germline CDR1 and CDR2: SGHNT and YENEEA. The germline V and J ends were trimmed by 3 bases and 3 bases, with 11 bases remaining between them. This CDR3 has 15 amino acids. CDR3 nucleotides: TGTGCCAGCAGCTTGGGTGACAGAGCTAATGAAAAACTGTTTTTT. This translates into CASSLGDRANEKLFF. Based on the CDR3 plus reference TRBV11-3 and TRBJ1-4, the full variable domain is EAGVVQSPRYKIIEKKQPVAFWCNPISGHNTLYWYLQNLGQGPELLIRYENEEAVDDSQLPKDRFSAERLKGVDSTLKIQPAELGDSAVYLCASSLGDRANEKLFFGSGTQLSVL.

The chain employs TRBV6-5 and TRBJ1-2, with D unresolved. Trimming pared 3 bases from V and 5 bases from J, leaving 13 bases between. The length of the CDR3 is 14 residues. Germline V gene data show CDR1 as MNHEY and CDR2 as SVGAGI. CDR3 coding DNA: TGTGCCAGCAGTTATGACCGCCGGGGATATGGCTACACCTTC. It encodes CASSYDRRGYGYTF.

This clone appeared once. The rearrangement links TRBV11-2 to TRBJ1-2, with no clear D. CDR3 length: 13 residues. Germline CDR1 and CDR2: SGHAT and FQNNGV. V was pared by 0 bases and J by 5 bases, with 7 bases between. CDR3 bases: TGTGCCAGCAGCTTAGACAGCGGTTATGGCTACACCTTC. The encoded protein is CASSLDSGYGYTF.

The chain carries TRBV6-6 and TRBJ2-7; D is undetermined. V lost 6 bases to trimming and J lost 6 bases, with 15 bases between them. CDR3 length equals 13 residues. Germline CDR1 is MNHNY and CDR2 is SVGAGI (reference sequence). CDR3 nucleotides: TGTGCCAGCAGGGGCTTACAATCTGGCGAGCAGTACTTC. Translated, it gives CASRGLQSGEQYF.

CDR3 sequence reads: CASSYQEGTAGYTF. The CDR3 bases are TGTGCCAGCAGTTATCAGGAGGGAACTGCTGGCTACACCTTC. The J gene is TRBJ1-2, the V gene TRBV6-5; D ambiguous. Trimming removed 3 bases from V and 7 bases from J, with 15 bases in between. CDR1 and CDR2 (germline): MNHEY, SVGAGI. The CDR3 consists of 14 residues.

CDR3 residues: CASSPRLAGGLEQYF. The CDR3 DNA sequence: TGTGCCAGCAGCCCCCGACTAGCGGGGGGGCTCGAGCAGTACTTC. This chain connects TRBV7-9 to TRBJ2-7, with 14 positions matching TRBD2. Germline trimming cut 5 bases from V and 6 bases from J; bases unmatched to any gene: 6. Germline V gives CDR1 SEHNR, CDR2 FQNEAQ (reference sequence). This CDR3 contains 15 residues.

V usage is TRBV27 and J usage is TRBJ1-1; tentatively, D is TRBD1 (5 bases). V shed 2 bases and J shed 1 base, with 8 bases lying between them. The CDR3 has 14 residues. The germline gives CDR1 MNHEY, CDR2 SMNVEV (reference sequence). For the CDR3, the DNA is TGTGCCAGCAGTTTACGACAGCAGAACACTGAAGCTTTCTTT. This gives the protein CASSLRQQNTEAFF.

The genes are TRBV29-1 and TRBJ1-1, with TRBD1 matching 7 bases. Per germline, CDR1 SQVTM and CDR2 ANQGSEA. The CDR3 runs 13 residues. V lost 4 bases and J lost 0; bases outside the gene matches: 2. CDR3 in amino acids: CSVGGQLNTEAFF. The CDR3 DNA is TGCAGCGTTGGGGGACAGTTGAACACTGAAGCTTTCTTT.

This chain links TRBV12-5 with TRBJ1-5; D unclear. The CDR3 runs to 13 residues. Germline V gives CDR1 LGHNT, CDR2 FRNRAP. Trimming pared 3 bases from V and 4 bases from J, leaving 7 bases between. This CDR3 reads CASGLGRNQPQHF. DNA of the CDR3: TGTGCTAGTGGTTTAGGGAGGAATCAGCCCCAGCATTTT.

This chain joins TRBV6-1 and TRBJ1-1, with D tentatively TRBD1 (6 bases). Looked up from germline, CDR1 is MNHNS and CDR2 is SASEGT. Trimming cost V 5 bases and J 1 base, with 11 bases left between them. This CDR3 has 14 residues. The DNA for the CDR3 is TGTGCCAGCAGTTATAGACAGGAGAACACTGAAGCTTTCTTT. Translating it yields CASSYRQENTEAFF.

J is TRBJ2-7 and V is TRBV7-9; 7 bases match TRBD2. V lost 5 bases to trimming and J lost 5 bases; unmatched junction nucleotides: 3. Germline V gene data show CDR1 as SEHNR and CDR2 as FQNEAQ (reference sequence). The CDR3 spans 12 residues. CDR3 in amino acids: CASSPGGDEQYF. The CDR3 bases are TGTGCCAGCAGCCCTGGGGGGGACGAGCAGTACTTC.

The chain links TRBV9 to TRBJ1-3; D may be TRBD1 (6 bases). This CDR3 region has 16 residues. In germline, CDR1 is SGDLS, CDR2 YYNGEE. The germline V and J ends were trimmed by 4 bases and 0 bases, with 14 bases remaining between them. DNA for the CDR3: TGTGCCAGCAGCCCTGGACAGCAGCCCTCTGGAAACACCATATATTTT. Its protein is CASSPGQQPSGNTIYF.

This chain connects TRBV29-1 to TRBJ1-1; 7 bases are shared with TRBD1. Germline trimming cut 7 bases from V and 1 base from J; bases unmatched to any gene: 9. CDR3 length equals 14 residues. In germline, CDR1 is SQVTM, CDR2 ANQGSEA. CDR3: CSAHEGQKNTEAFF. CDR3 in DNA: TGCAGCGCTCACGAGGGACAGAAGAACACTGAAGCTTTCTTT. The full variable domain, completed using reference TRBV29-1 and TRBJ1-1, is SAVISQKPSRDICQRGTSLTIQCQVDSQVTMMFWYRQQPGQSLTLIATANQGSEATYESGFVIDKFPISRPNLTFSTLTVSNMSPEDSSIYLCSAHEGQKNTEAFFGQGTRLTVV.

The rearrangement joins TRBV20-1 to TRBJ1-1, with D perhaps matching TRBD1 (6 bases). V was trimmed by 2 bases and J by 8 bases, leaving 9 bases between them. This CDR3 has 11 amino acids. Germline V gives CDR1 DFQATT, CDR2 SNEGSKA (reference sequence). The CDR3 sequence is CSARLGQEAFF. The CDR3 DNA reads TGCAGTGCTAGACTCGGACAGGAAGCTTTCTTT.